This record concerns one TCR beta chain sequence. Its cognate antigen is unknown. These data come from a study of T cell responses to AZD1222 COVID-19 vaccine. Measured with immunoSEQ multiplex PCR; TCRdb has only the in-frame clones, and not every one. Here the sample spans 98,000 or so clones, about 86% being singletons. Per germline, CDR1 SGHTA and CDR2 FQGNSA. This CDR3 is 14 amino acids long. The V and J ends lost 1 base and 4 bases respectively, with 10 bases between them. Findings of the study overall: With two AZD1222 doses given, Spike-specific TCR breadth and depth both rose. Clonal diversity was possibly underestimated, and white British individuals and females predominated among donors. Regions left unmutated in variants are reportedly the target of nearly half of spike-specific TCRs.

The chain has TRBV7-2 and TRBJ1-1; D not certain. The sample was peripheral blood, taken on day 0 of AZD1222 vaccination. This receptor was obtained from an adult in good health. CDR3 in amino acids: CASSLEVSSTEAFF. The CDR3 DNA follows: TGTGCCAGCAGCTTAGAGGTCAGTTCCACTGAAGCTTTCTTT.